The sequence of this T cell receptor beta chain was determined in a study of T cells in Graves' hyperthyroidism and ophthalmopathy. The diagnoses drew upon clinical symptoms, serum thyroxine and TRAb, thyroid ultrasound and orbital computed tomography. Isolation of PBMCs was performed on around 9.8 ml fresh peripheral blood. TCR beta CDR3 regions were amplified from RNA. First-round RT-PCR targeting the TCR CDR3 was performed with the HTBI primer set. MiXCR, run by TCRdb on the multiplex PCR reads, gives a single entry per CDR3 protein. The sample records over 500,000 distinct CDR3 sequences, around 13% being singletons. This clonotype showed up just a few times. What it binds is unknown. A much larger clone is a single base away; this may be a read error. Study-wide results and limits: Most clonotypes that expanded in the thyroid above 0.001 also showed up in blood.

The CDR3 is made up of 14 amino acids. Germline-derived CDR1 and CDR2 are SGHRS and YFSETQ. V was cut by 0 bases and J by 0 bases, with 6 bases left in between. Sequencing was done on a sample of blood. This TCR was sampled from a woman aged 40 to 50 with Graves' hyperthyroidism. This rearrangement joins TRBV5-1 to TRBJ1-1; D remains unclear. In DNA form, the CDR3 reads TGCGCCAGCAGCTTGGTACGGATGAACACTGAAGCTTTCTTT. It is translated as CASSLVRMNTEAFF.